These 14 T cell receptor beta chains originate from one sample sequenced in a study of CD8 T cells in ankylosing spondylitis. TCRdb reprocessed the 5' RACE reads via MiXCR and lists one record per CDR3 protein. The sample has 250,000 to 400,000 distinct CDR3 sequences; under 14% are singletons. The sample was blood, either unsorted or a sorted T cell fraction (not recorded which). The origin of the receptors is a female donor with ankylosing spondylitis or in good health (not recorded which).

Many counts were recorded for this clonotype. The gene calls are TRBV5-1 and TRBJ1-1; 12 bases agree with TRBD1. V lost 0 bases, J lost 7 bases, and 7 bases stayed unmatched. Germline V gene lookup returns CDR1 SGHRS and CDR2 YFSETQ. The CDR3 spans 16 residues. As DNA, the CDR3 is TGCGCCAGCAGCTTGGCGGGGGACAGGGGGCGTGTTGAAGCTTTCTTT. Its translation is CASSLAGDRGRVEAFF.

The sample holds many counts of this clonotype. This rearrangement joins TRBV20-1 to TRBJ2-3, with unresolved D. V lost 5 bases, J lost 4 bases, and 13 bases lay in between. The CDR3 has 13 residues. Germline CDR1 and CDR2: DFQATT and SNEGSKA (reference sequence). The DNA of the CDR3 is TGCAGTGCTGGCCCCCAATTCGCAGATACGCAGTATTTT. Translating it yields CSAGPQFADTQYF.

This clonotype came up many times. The rearrangement joins TRBV20-1 to TRBJ2-1, with 9 bases that match TRBD2. The ends lost 8 bases at V and 8 bases at J; junction bases unmatched: 13. CDR1 DFQATT and CDR2 SNEGSKA come from the germline V gene (reference sequence). The CDR3 consists of 14 residues. This chain's CDR3 is CSIRASGKYDEQFF. The CDR3 DNA sequence: TGCAGTATTAGGGCTAGCGGGAAGTACGATGAGCAGTTCTTC.

This clonotype was found a few times. V and J are TRBV15 and TRBJ2-1; D might be TRBD1 (6 bases). Germline lookup yields CDR1 LNHNV and CDR2 YYDKDF (reference sequence). V was shortened by 7 bases and J by 9 bases, with 13 bases between the two germline ends. The CDR3 loop spans 12 amino acids. The CDR3 sequence: CATTVQGTEQFF. In DNA form, the CDR3 reads TGTGCCACCACCGTACAGGGTACTGAGCAGTTCTTC.

This clonotype appeared many times. The V gene is TRBV30, the J gene TRBJ2-7, with 7 bases that match TRBD2. The V and J ends lost 0 bases and 6 bases, in that order; junction bases with no gene match: 5. CDR3 length equals 13 residues. The germline V gene has CDR1 GTSNPN and CDR2 SVGIG (reference sequence). CDR3 in amino acids: CAWSVGGMVEQYF. As DNA, the CDR3 is TGTGCCTGGAGTGTCGGGGGGATGGTCGAGCAGTACTTC. Full variable domain (outside the CDR3, taken from reference TRBV30 and TRBJ2-7): SQTIHQWPATLVQPVGSPLSLECTVEGTSNPNLYWYRQAAGRGLQLLFYSVGIGQISSEVPQNLSASRPQDRQFILSSKKLLLSDSGFYLCAWSVGGMVEQYFGPGTRLTVT.

This clonotype was detected ten times or more. The chain is built from TRBV9 and TRBJ1-2; TRBD1 matches at 9 bases. V trimming: 4 bases; J trimming: 3 bases; junction bases outside the gene matches: 4. The CDR3 is made up of 14 amino acids. Germline V gene sequence: CDR1 SGDLS, CDR2 YYNGEE. Here the CDR3 reads CASSTTGGYYGYTF. CDR3 bases: TGTGCCAGCAGCACTACAGGGGGCTACTATGGCTACACCTTC.

This clonotype was found many times. The V gene is TRBV4-1, the J gene TRBJ1-1, with D unclear. The germline V gene encodes CDR1 MGHRA and CDR2 YSYEKL. There are 15 residues in the CDR3. V was clipped by 4 bases and J by 5 bases, with 17 bases between them. CDR3 nucleotides: TGCGCCAGCAGCCCACCCGGACCGGGAATGACTGAAGCTTTCTTT. Amino acids: CASSPPGPGMTEAFF.

This chain joins TRBV7-2 and TRBJ1-5; D is undetermined. CDR1 is SGHTA and CDR2 is FQGNSA in the germline V gene. The germline V and J ends were trimmed by 5 bases and 5 bases, with 10 bases remaining between them. This CDR3 contains 13 residues. The CDR3 region has the DNA TGTGCCAGCAGCACCCGACGGCATCAGCCCCAGCATTTT. Translation: CASSTRRHQPQHF.

The table lists this clonotype with a few counts. DNA of the CDR3: TGCGCCAGCAGCCAGAGGATTGAGGCGGGGTACAATGAGCAGTTCTTC. Its protein product is CASSQRIEAGYNEQFF. The chain recombines TRBV5-1 with TRBJ2-1; tentatively, D is TRBD2 (6 bases). This CDR3 spans 16 amino acids. V was pared by 4 bases and J by 4 bases, with 18 bases between. CDR1 and CDR2 (germline): SGHRS, YFSETQ.

The rearrangement uses TRBV20-1 and TRBJ2-2; 7 bases line up with TRBD1. J lost 0 bases, V lost 6 bases, and 7 bases had no gene match. The CDR3 has 15 residues. The germline V gene encodes CDR1 DFQATT and CDR2 SNEGSKA (reference sequence). This CDR3 reads CSAQGVPANTGELFF. DNA for the CDR3: TGCAGTGCGCAGGGGGTTCCCGCGAACACCGGGGAGCTGTTTTTT.

The chain links TRBV28 to TRBJ1-1; D perhaps matches TRBD1 (5 bases). With 8 bases removed from V and 6 bases from J, the gap between germline ends came to 19 bases. This CDR3 spans 14 amino acids. Germline loops: CDR1 MDHEN, CDR2 SYDVKM. The CDR3 region is CASGTLTIIPEAFF. The CDR3 DNA reads TGTGCCAGCGGGACTCTTACAATCATCCCTGAAGCTTTCTTT. Filled out from reference TRBV28 and TRBJ1-1, the complete variable domain reads DVKVTQSSRYLVKRTGEKVFLECVQDMDHENMFWYRQDPGLGLRLIYFSYDVKMKEKGDIPEGYSVSREKKERFSLILESASTNQTSMYLCASGTLTIIPEAFFGQGTRLTVV.

The chain links TRBV5-8 to TRBJ2-1; tentative D call: TRBD2 (6 bases). Germline lookup yields CDR1 SGHTS and CDR2 YDEGEE. The CDR3 runs to 15 residues. Trimming shortened V by 4 bases and J by 4 bases, and 15 bases separated the two germline ends. As DNA, the CDR3 is TGTGCCAGCAGCCCCCGGCTAGCGAGATACAATGAGCAGTTCTTC. Protein product: CASSPRLARYNEQFF.

This clonotype appeared many times. This chain connects TRBV7-8 to TRBJ2-3, with D unclear. Germline V CDR1 and CDR2: SGHVS, FQNEAQ. The CDR3 consists of 16 residues. The V and J ends lost 3 bases and 0 bases respectively, with 13 bases between them. The CDR3 DNA reads TGTGCCAGCAGCTTCAGAGTCTGGGCTAGCACAGATACGCAGTATTTT. It codes for CASSFRVWASTDTQYF. The full variable domain, in which reference TRBV7-8 and TRBJ2-3 provide the parts outside the CDR3, is GAGVSQSPRYKVAKRGQDVALRCDPISGHVSLFWYQQALGQGPEFLTYFQNEAQLDKSGLPSDRFFAERPEGSVSTLKIQRTQQEDSAVYLCASSFRVWASTDTQYFGPGTRLTVL.

This clonotype appeared many times. The V gene is TRBV12-3 or TRBV12-4, the J gene TRBJ2-7; TRBD2 is a possible D gene (6 bases). The V end was cut by 1 base, the J end by 7 bases, with 8 bases between. This CDR3 spans 12 amino acids. CDR3 nucleotide sequence: TGTGCCAGCAGTTTAGGGGCGGGAGAGCAGTACTTC. Protein: CASSLGAGEQYF.